These 16 T cell receptor beta chains share one sample of origin, sequenced in a study of OX40 agonist ivuxolimab in advanced cancers. TCRdb keeps only in-frame clones here, not all; method: immunoSEQ multiplex PCR. The data hold more than 65,000 clones, with 75% to 90% observed a single time. The specimen comprised CD4+ or CD8+ T cells sorted from blood, sampled in a trial of the OX40 agonist ivuxolimab. All receptors come from an adult with an advanced solid tumor such as melanoma, head and neck, liver or kidney cancer.

This clone was picked up one time. The chain recombines TRBV10-1 with TRBJ2-5, with 10 bases fitting TRBD2. Germline CDR1 and CDR2: WNHNN and SYGVQD (reference sequence). J was trimmed by 2 bases and V by 3 bases; bases with no gene match: 9. The CDR3 consists of 17 residues. CDR3 residues: CASSDTPGLAQQETQYF. The CDR3 DNA follows: TGCGCCAGCAGTGATACCCCGGGACTAGCGCAGCAAGAGACCCAGTACTTC.

V is TRBV5-6 and J is TRBJ1-2, with 7 positions matching TRBD1. In germline, CDR1 is SGHDT, CDR2 YYEEEE. The CDR3 is made up of 13 amino acids. The trim removed 3 bases at V and 6 bases at J, leaving 5 bases unmatched. The DNA for the CDR3 is TGTGCCAGCAGCTCACAGGGGAGGGATGGCTACACCTTC. Residues: CASSSQGRDGYTF.

This clone was counted once. This sequence joins TRBV27 and TRBJ2-5, with TRBD1 identical over 8 bases. The germline V gene encodes CDR1 MNHEY and CDR2 SMNVEV (reference sequence). The CDR3 is made up of 19 amino acids. V gave up 5 bases and J gave up 5 bases; unmatched junction bases: 22. CDR3 region: CASSPEKASQGAEVETQYF. The CDR3 DNA is TGTGCCAGCAGTCCAGAAAAAGCAAGCCAGGGGGCTGAGGTGGAGACCCAGTACTTC.

This clone has just one count. The J gene is TRBJ2-7, the V gene TRBV5-6; a possible D gene is TRBD1 (5 bases). CDR1 is SGHDT, CDR2 YYEEEE, per germline. V lost 0 bases to trimming and J lost 5 bases, with 21 bases between them. The CDR3 runs 17 residues. The CDR3 region has the DNA TGTGCCAGCAGCTTGGAGGGCCAGGGCGGTATTTTTGACGAGCAGTACTTC. This encodes CASSLEGQGGIFDEQYF.

The chain combines TRBV11-2 with TRBJ1-2; D is undetermined. CDR1 is SGHAT and CDR2 is FQNNGV in the germline V gene. The CDR3 totals 13 residues. Trimming took 6 bases from V and 2 from J, leaving 10 bases between them. The chain's CDR3 is CASSLHENYGYTF. The CDR3 DNA reads as TGTGCCAGCAGTCTACACGAGAACTATGGCTACACCTTC.

The V gene is TRBV11-3, the J gene TRBJ2-2; D perhaps matches TRBD2 (5 bases). V lost 8 bases to trimming and J lost 4 bases, with 8 bases between them. The CDR3 consists of 12 residues. The V gene's germline CDR1 is SGHNT and CDR2 YENEEA. The CDR3 sequence is CASREGTGELFF. The CDR3 coding sequence is TGTGCCAGCCGCGAGGGCACCGGGGAGCTGTTTTTT.

The V and J genes are TRBV11-3 and TRBJ1-1; D is uncertain. V gave up 1 base and J gave up 2 bases, with 8 bases separating them. In germline, CDR1 is SGHNT, CDR2 YENEEA. The CDR3 sequence is 14 residues long. Here the CDR3 DNA reads TGTGCCAGCAGCTTAGGAGGGCGAAACACTGAAGCTTTCTTT. Residues: CASSLGGRNTEAFF.

The chain links TRBV9 to TRBJ1-5; D remains unclear. The CDR3 loop spans 15 amino acids. The germline gives CDR1 SGDLS, CDR2 YYNGEE. The ends were cut back, 0 bases at V and 3 bases at J, with 10 bases in the middle. The CDR3 region has the DNA TGTGCCAGCAGCGTAGGTGATAGGGACAATCAGCCCCAGCATTTT. Residues: CASSVGDRDNQPQHF. The entire variable domain, with the rest obtained from reference TRBV9 and TRBJ1-5, is as follows: DSGVTQTPKHLITATGQRVTLRCSPRSGDLSVYWYQQSLDQGLQFLIQYYNGEERAKGNILERFSAQQFPDLHSELNLSSLELGDSALYFCASSVGDRDNQPQHFGDGTRLSIL.

The CDR3 DNA follows: TGTGCCAGCAGTCCTCAGGGGGTTGCTGAAGCTTTCTTT. It specifies CASSPQGVAEAFF. The chain is built from TRBV2 and TRBJ1-1; 7 positions match TRBD1. The CDR3 length is 13 residues. Per the germline V gene, CDR1 is SNHLY and CDR2 is FYNNEI. Trimming cost V 5 bases and J 6 bases; bases outside gene matches: 6.

The V and J genes are TRBV9 and TRBJ2-7, with 9 bases aligning to TRBD2. Germline V CDR1 and CDR2: SGDLS, YYNGEE. V shed 4 bases and J 2 bases; nucleotides not matched to a gene: 13. The CDR3 is 17 residues long. CDR3 sequence (DNA): TGTGCCAGCAGCCCAGGATTAAGCGGGAGGTTCCCCTACGAGCAGTACTTC. Translation gives CASSPGLSGRFPYEQYF.

The genes are TRBV2 and TRBJ2-5, with D possibly being TRBD1 (5 bases). V shed 5 bases and J shed 2 bases, with 6 bases lying between them. This CDR3 region has 12 residues. CDR1 is SNHLY, CDR2 FYNNEI, per germline. CDR3 sequence (DNA): TGTGCCAGCAGTAGGGGTCAAGAGACCCAGTACTTC. Translating it yields CASSRGQETQYF.

J is TRBJ2-5 and V is TRBV18, with 10 bases identical to TRBD1. The CDR3 consists of 14 residues. From germline, CDR1 is KGHSH and CDR2 LQKENI. Trimming removed 4 bases from V and 4 bases from J; junction bases left unmatched: 3. In DNA, the CDR3 is TGTGCCAGCTCACGACAGGGGGCCGGAGAGACCCAGTACTTC. This sequence encodes CASSRQGAGETQYF. The whole variable domain, filled in from reference TRBV18 and TRBJ2-5, reads NAGVMQNPRHLVRRRGQEARLRCSPMKGHSHVYWYRQLPEEGLKFMVYLQKENIIDESGMPKERFSAEFPKEGPSILRIQQVVRGDSAAYFCASSRQGAGETQYFGPGTRLLVL.

This clone was detected only once. In nucleotides, the CDR3 is TGTGCCAGTAGTATTAACAGGGACTATGGCTACACCTTC. This codes for CASSINRDYGYTF. The chain is built from TRBV19 and TRBJ1-2; D possibly corresponds to TRBD1 (6 bases). Germline lookup yields CDR1 LNHDA and CDR2 SQIVND (reference sequence). Between the trimmed V and J ends, which lost 3 bases and 3 bases, there was a span of 8 bases. CDR3 size: 13 residues.

The V gene is TRBV5-1, the J gene TRBJ2-7, with D possibly being TRBD1 or TRBD2 (5 bases each). This CDR3 has 17 amino acids. Trimming took off 0 bases at V and 9 bases at J, with 25 bases between the two ends. Germline values: CDR1 SGHRS, CDR2 YFSETQ. The CDR3: CASSLEGNSGIGKLQYF. The CDR3, as DNA: TGCGCCAGCAGCTTGGAAGGTAACTCAGGGATCGGGAAATTGCAGTACTTC.

This chain joins TRBV19 and TRBJ1-2, with D perhaps matching TRBD1 (6 bases). Germline V CDR1 and CDR2: LNHDA, SQIVND (reference sequence). The CDR3 covers 12 residues. V was shortened by 8 bases and J by 2 bases, with 9 bases between the two germline ends. The CDR3 DNA reads TGTGCCAGTGAACAGGGAAACTATGGCTACACCTTC. Its translation is CASEQGNYGYTF.

The chain combines TRBV15 with TRBJ2-5; 7 bases fit TRBD1. Looked up from germline, CDR1 is LNHNV and CDR2 is YYDKDF (reference sequence). The CDR3 covers 13 residues. The V and J ends lost 8 bases and 0 bases, in that order; junction bases with no gene match: 3. CDR3 residues: CATVRGYQETQYF. Here the CDR3 DNA reads TGTGCCACCGTCAGGGGGTACCAAGAGACCCAGTACTTC.